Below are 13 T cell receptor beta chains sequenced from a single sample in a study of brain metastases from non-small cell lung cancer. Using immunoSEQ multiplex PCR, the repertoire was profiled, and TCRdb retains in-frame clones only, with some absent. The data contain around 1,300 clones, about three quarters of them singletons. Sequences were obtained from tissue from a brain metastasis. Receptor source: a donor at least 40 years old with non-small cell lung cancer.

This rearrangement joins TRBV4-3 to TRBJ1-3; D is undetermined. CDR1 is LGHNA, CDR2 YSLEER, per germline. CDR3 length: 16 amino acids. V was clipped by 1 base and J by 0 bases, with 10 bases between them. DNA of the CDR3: TGCGCCAGCAGCCAAGTTCTGGCGGACTCTGGAAACACCATATATTTT. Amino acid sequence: CASSQVLADSGNTIYF.

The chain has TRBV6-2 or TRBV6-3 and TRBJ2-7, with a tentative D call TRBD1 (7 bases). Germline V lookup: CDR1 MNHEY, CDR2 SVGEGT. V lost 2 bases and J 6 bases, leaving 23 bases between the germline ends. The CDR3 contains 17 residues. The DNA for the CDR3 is TGTGCCAGCAGTTACGACCTTCGGGGGTCAGGGGGAGGCGAGCAGTACTTC. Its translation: CASSYDLRGSGGGEQYF.

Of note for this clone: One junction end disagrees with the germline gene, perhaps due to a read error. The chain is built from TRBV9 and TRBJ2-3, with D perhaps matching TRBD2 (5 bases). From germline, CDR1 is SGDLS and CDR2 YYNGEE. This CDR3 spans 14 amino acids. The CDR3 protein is CASSETPFTDMQYF. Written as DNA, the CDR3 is TGTGCCAGTAGCGAGACCCCTTTCACAGATATGCAGTATTTT. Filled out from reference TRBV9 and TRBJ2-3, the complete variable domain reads DSGVTQTPKHLITATGQRVTLRCSPRSGDLSVYWYQQSLDQGLQFLIQYYNGEERAKGNILERFSAQQFPDLHSELNLSSLELGDSALYFCASSETPFTDMQYFGPGTRLTVL.

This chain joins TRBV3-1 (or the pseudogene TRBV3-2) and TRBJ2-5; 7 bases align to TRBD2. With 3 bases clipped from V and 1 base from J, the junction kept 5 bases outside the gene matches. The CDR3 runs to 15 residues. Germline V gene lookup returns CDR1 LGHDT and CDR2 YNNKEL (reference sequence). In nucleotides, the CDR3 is TGTGCCAGCAGCCACCAGCGGGGTACCCAAGAGACCCAGTACTTC. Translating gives CASSHQRGTQETQYF.

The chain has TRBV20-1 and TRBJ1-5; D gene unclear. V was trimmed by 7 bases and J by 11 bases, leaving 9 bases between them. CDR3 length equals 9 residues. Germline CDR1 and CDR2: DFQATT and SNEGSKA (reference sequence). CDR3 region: CSVGSAQHF. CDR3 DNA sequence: TGCAGTGTGGGGTCGGCCCAGCATTTT.

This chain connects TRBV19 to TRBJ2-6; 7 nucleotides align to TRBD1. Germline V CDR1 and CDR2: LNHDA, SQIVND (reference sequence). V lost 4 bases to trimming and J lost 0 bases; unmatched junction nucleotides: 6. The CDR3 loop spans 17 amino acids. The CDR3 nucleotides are TGTGCCAGTAGTACCGGGGACAGCAACTCTGGGGCCAACGTCCTGACTTTC. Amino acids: CASSTGDSNSGANVLTF.

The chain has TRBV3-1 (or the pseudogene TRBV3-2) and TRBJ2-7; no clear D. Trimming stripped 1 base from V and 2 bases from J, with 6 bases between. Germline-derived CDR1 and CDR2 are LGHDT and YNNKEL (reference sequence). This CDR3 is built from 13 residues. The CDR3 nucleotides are TGTGCCAGCAGCCAAGCGTTCCCCTACGAGCAGTACTTC. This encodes CASSQAFPYEQYF.

The CDR3 protein is CSDQGAGNYGYTF. The CDR3 DNA reads TGCAGCGACCAGGGGGCGGGGAACTATGGCTACACCTTC. This chain connects TRBV29-1 to TRBJ1-2; 8 nucleotides agree with TRBD1. The CDR3 extends over 13 amino acids. The V segment lost 7 bases and the J segment 2 bases; nucleotides outside the gene matches: 6. Germline CDR1 and CDR2: SQVTM and ANQGSEA.

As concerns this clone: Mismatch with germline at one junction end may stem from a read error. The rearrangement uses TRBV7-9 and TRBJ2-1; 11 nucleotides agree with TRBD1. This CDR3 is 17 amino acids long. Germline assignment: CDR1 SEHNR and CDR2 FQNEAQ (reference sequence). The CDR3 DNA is TGTGCCAGCAGCTTAAACGTCGGACAGGGGGCCTATAATGAGCAGTTCTTC. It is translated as CASSLNVGQGAYNEQFF.

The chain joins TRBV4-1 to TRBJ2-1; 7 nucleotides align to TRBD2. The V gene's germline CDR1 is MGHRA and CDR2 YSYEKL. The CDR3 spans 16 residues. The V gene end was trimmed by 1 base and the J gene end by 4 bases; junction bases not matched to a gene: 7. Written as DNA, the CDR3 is TGCGCCAGCAGCCAAGCATACAGCGGGGCATACAATGAGCAGTTCTTC. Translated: CASSQAYSGAYNEQFF.

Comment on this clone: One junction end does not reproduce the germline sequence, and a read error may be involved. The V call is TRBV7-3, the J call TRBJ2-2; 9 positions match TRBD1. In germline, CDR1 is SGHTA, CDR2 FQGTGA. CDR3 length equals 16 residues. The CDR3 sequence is CTSSLGGQGNTGELFF. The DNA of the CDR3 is TGTACCAGCAGCTTAGGCGGACAGGGGAATACCGGGGAGCTGTTTTTT.

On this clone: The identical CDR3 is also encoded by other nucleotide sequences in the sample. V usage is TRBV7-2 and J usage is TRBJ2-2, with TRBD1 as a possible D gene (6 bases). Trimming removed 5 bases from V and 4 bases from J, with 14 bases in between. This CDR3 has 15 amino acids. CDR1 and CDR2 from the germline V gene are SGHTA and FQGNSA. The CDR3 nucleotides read TGTGCCAGCAGCCCCCGAGCAGGGGTCACCGGGGAGCTGTTTTTT. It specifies CASSPRAGVTGELFF.

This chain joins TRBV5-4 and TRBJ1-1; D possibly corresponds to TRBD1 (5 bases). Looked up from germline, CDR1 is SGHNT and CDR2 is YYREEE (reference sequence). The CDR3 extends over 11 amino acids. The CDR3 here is CAETGDTEAFF. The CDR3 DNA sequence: TGTGCGGAGACGGGGGACACTGAAGCTTTCTTT.